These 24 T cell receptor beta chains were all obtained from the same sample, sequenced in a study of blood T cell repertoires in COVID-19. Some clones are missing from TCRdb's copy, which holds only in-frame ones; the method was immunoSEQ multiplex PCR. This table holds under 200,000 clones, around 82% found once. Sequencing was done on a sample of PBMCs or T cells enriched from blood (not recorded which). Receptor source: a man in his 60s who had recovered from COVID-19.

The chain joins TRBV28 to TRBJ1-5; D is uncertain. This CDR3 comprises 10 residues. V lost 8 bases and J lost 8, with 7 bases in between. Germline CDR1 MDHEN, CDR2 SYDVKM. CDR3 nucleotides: TGTGCCAGCGGCCGAAAGCCCCAGCATTTT. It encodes CASGRKPQHF.

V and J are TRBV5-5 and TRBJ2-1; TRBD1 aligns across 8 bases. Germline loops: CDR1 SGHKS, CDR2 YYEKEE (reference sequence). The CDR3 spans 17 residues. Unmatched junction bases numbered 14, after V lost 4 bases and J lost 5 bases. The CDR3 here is CASSSRTGLSPHNEQFF. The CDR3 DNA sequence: TGTGCCAGCAGCAGCCGGACAGGGCTTTCTCCCCACAATGAGCAGTTCTTC.

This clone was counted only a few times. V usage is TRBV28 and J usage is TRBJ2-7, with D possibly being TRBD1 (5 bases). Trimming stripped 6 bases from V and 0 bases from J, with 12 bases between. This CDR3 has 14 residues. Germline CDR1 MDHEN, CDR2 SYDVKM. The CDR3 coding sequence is TGTGCCAGCAGCAGGACATTGAGCTCCTACGAGCAGTACTTC. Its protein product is CASSRTLSSYEQYF.

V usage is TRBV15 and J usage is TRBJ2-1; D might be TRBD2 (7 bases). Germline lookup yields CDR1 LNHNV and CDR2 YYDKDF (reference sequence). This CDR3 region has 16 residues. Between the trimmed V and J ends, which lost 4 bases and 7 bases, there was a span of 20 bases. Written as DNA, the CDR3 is TGTGCCACCAGCAAACGCGGCGGGGGCAGTTCGAATGAGCAGTTCTTC. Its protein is CATSKRGGGSSNEQFF.

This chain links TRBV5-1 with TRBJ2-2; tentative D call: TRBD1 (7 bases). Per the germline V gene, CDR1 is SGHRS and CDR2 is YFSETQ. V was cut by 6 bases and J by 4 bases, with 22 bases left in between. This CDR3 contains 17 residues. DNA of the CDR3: TGCGCCAGCATGGTTATTAACAGGGGACTGAGCACCGGGGAGCTGTTTTTT. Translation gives CASMVINRGLSTGELFF.

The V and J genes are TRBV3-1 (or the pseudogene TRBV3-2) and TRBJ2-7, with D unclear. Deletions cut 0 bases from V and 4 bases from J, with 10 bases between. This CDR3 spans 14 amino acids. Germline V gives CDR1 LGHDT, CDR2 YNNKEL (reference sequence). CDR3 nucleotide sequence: TGTGCCAGCAGCCAAGAGGCAGTTCAATACGAGCAGTACTTC. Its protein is CASSQEAVQYEQYF.

Written as DNA, the CDR3 is TGTGCCAGTAGTAAGGGGGCGCGGAACACTGAAGCTTTCTTT. It yields the protein CASSKGARNTEAFF. J is TRBJ1-1 and V is TRBV19, with 7 nucleotides matching TRBD1. Trimming cost V 4 bases and J 1 base; bases outside gene matches: 3. CDR1 is LNHDA and CDR2 is SQIVND in the germline V gene (reference sequence). The CDR3 has 14 residues. The full variable domain, its missing parts supplied by reference TRBV19 and TRBJ1-1, is DGGITQSPKYLFRKEGQNVTLSCEQNLNHDAMYWYRQDPGQGLRLIYYSQIVNDFQKGDIAEGYSVSREKKESFPLTVTSAQKNPTAFYLCASSKGARNTEAFFGQGTRLTVV.

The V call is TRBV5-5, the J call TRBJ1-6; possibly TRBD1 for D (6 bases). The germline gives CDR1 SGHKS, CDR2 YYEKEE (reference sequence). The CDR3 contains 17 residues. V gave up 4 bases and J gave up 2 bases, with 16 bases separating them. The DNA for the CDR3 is TGTGCCAGCAGCCCGGGGAGGGGGGGAACCTATAATTCACCCCTCCACTTT. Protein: CASSPGRGGTYNSPLHF.

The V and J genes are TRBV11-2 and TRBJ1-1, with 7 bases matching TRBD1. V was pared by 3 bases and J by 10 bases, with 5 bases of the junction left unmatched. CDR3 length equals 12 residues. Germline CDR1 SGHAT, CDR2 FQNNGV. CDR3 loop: CASSFPDRIAFF. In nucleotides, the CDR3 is TGTGCCAGCAGCTTCCCGGACAGGATAGCTTTCTTT.

In nucleotides, the CDR3 is TGTGCCAGCAGTTTGACAGGGGGCGAGTTAAATGAGCAGTTCTTC. Encoded protein: CASSLTGGELNEQFF. The chain couples TRBV6-5 to TRBJ2-1; 10 bases line up with TRBD1. The CDR3 extends over 15 amino acids. The J segment lost 7 bases and the V segment lost 4 bases, leaving 7 bases of the junction unmatched. The germline gives CDR1 MNHEY, CDR2 SVGAGI.

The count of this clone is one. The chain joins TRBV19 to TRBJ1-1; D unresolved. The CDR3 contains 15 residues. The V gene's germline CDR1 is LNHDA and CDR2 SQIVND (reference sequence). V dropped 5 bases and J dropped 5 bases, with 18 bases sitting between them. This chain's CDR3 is CASSPLDLPRTEAFF. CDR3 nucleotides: TGTGCCAGTAGTCCCCTCGACCTGCCGAGGACTGAAGCTTTCTTT.

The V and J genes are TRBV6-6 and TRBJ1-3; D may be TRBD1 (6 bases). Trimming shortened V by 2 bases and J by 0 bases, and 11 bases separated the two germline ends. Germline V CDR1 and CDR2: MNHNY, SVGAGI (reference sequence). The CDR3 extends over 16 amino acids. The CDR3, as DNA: TGTGCCAGCAGTTACACCGGACAGTCCTCTGGAAACACCATATATTTT. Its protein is CASSYTGQSSGNTIYF.

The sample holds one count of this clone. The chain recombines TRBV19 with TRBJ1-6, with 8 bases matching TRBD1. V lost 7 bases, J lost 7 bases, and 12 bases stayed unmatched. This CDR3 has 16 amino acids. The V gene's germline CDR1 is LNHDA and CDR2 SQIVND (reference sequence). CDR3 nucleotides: TGTGCCAGTACCTTCGAGGGACAGGCAGGAAATTCACCCCTCCACTTT. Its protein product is CASTFEGQAGNSPLHF.

Here the CDR3 DNA reads TGCAGCGCCGTCGTACTAGCGGGAGTCACAGATACGCAGTATTTT. This gives the protein CSAVVLAGVTDTQYF. The V and J genes are TRBV29-1 and TRBJ2-3; 11 bases are a match to TRBD2. The junction had 8 bases not matched to a gene; V was cut back by 7 bases and J by 2 bases. Germline loops: CDR1 SQVTM, CDR2 ANQGSEA. The CDR3 contains 15 residues.

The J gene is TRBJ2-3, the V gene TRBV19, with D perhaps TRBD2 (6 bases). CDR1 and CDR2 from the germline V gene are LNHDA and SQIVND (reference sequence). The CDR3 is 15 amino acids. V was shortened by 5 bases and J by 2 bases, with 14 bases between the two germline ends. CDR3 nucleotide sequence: TGTGCCAGTAGTGTGGCTAGCGCCTACACAGATACGCAGTATTTT. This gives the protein CASSVASAYTDTQYF. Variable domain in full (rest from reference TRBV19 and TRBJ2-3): DGGITQSPKYLFRKEGQNVTLSCEQNLNHDAMYWYRQDPGQGLRLIYYSQIVNDFQKGDIAEGYSVSREKKESFPLTVTSAQKNPTAFYLCASSVASAYTDTQYFGPGTRLTVL.

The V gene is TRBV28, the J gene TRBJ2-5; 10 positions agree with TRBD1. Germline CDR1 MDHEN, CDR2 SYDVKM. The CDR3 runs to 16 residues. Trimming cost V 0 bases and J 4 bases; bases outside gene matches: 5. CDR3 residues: CASSLWTGGAGETQYF. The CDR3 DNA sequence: TGTGCCAGCAGTTTATGGACAGGGGGCGCTGGAGAGACCCAGTACTTC.

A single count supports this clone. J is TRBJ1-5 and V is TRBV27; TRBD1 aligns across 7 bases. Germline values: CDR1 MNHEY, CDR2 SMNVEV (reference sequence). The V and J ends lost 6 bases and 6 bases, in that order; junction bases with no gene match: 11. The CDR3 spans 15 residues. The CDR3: CASSTMRQGGQPQHF. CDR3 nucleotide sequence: TGTGCCAGCAGCACCATGAGACAGGGTGGTCAGCCCCAGCATTTT.

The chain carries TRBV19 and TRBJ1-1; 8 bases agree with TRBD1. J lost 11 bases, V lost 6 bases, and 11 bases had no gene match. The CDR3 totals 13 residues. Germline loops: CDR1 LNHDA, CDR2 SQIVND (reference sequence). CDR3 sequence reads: CASSSTTGGVAFF. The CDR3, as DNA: TGTGCCAGTAGCTCAACTACAGGGGGAGTGGCTTTCTTT. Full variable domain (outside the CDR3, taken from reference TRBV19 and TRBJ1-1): DGGITQSPKYLFRKEGQNVTLSCEQNLNHDAMYWYRQDPGQGLRLIYYSQIVNDFQKGDIAEGYSVSREKKESFPLTVTSAQKNPTAFYLCASSSTTGGVAFFGQGTRLTVV.

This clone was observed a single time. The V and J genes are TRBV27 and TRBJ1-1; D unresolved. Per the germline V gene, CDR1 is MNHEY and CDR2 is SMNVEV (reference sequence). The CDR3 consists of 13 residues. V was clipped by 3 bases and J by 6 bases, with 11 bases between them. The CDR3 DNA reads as TGTGCCAGCAGTTTTGGACCGGAGGCTGAAGCTTTCTTT. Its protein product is CASSFGPEAEAFF.

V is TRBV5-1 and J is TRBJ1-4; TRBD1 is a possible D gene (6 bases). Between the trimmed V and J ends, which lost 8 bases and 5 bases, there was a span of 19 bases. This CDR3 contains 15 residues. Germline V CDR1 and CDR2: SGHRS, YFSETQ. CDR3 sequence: CASSKGDTLNEKLFF. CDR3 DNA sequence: TGCGCCAGTAGCAAGGGGGACACCTTAAATGAAAAACTGTTTTTT.

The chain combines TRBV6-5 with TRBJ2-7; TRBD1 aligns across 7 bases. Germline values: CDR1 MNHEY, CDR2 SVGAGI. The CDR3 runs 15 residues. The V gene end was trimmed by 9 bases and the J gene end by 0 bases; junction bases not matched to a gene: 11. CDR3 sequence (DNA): TGTGCCAGTTACCCGCGGACAGGAAACTCCTACGAGCAGTACTTC. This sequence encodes CASYPRTGNSYEQYF.

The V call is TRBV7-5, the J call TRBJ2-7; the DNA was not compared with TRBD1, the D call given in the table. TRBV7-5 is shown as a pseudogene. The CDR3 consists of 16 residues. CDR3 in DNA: TGTGTCAGAAGCTTCCCACTTCGGGACAGGGTATACGAGCAGTACTTC. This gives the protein CVRSFPLRDRVYEQYF.

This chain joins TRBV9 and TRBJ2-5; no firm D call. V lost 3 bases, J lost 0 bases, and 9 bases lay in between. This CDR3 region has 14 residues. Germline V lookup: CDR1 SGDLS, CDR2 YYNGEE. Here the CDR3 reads CASSARWYQETQYF. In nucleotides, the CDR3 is TGTGCCAGCAGCGCCAGGTGGTACCAAGAGACCCAGTACTTC.

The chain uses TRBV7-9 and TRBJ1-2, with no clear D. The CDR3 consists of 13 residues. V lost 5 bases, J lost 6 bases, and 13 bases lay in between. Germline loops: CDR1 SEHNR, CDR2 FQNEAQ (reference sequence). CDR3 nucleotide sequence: TGTGCCAGCAGCCTATCGGGGTCGGATGGCTACACCTTC. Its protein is CASSLSGSDGYTF. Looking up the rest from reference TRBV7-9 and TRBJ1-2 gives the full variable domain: DTGVSQNPRHKITKRGQNVTFRCDPISEHNRLYWYRQTLGQGPEFLTYFQNEAQLEKSRLLSDRFSAERPKGSFSTLEIQRTEQGDSAMYLCASSLSGSDGYTFGSGTRLTVV.